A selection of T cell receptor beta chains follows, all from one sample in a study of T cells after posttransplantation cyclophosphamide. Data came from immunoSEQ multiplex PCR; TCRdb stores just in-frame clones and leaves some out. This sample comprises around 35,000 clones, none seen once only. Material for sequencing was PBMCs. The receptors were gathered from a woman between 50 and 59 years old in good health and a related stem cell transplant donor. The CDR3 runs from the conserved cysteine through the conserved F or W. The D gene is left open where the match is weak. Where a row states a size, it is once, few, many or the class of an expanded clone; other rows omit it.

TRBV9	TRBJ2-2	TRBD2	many	TGTGCCAGCAGCGCCCTAGCGGGAGGAGTAACCGGGGAGCTGTTTTTT	CASSALAGGVTGELFF
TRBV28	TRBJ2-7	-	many	TGTGCCAGCAGTCCCCCACTAGTCTACGAGCAGTACTTC	CASSPPLVYEQYF
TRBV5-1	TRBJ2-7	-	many	TGCGCCAGCAGCTTGGGACAGGCGTCCGGCTACGAGCAGTACTTC	CASSLGQASGYEQYF
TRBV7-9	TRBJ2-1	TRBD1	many	TGTGCCAGCAGCCCGGGACAGGGAACCTACAATGAGCAGTTCTTC	CASSPGQGTYNEQFF
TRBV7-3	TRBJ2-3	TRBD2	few	TGTGCCAGCAGCTCAGGACTAGCGGGATACACAGATACGCAGTATTTT	CASSSGLAGYTDTQYF
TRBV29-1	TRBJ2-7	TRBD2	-	TGCAGCGCCTTAGCGGGACTCTACGAGCAGTACTTC	CSALAGLYEQYF
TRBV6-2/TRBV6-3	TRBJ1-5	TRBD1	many	TGTGCCAGCAGCACCATACAGGGGGACAATCAGCCCCAGCATTTT	CASSTIQGDNQPQHF
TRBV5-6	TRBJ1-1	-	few	TGTGCCAGCCTCCTGGGGGGGAACAGGGATGAAGCTTTCTTT	CASLLGGNRDEAFF
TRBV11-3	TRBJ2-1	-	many	TGTGCCAGCAGCTTAGACGGCTCCTACAATGAGCAGTTCTTC	CASSLDGSYNEQFF
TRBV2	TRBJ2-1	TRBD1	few	TGTGCCAGCAGTGAACTGGGACAGGGGCACAATGAGCAGTTCTTC	CASSELGQGHNEQFF
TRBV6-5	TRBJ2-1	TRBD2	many	TGTGCCAGCAGTTACGGTAGCGGGCTCTACAATGAGCAGTTCTTC	CASSYGSGLYNEQFF
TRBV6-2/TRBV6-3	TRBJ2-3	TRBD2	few	TGTGCCAGCAGTTATGCCCTACTAGCGGGAGTGGCGGATACGCAGTATTTT	CASSYALLAGVADTQYF
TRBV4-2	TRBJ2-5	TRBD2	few	TGTGCCAGCAGCCCCCAAGACCGGACTAGCGGGAGAGGAGAGACCCAGTACTTC	CASSPQDRTSGRGETQYF
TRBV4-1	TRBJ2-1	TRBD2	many	TGCGCCAGCAGATTTTTAGCGGGAGTTAGGAATGAGCAGTTCTTC	CASRFLAGVRNEQFF